These 21 T cell receptor beta chains were all obtained from the same sample, sequenced in a study of T cell responses to AZD1222 COVID-19 vaccine. TCRdb's table, derived via immunoSEQ multiplex PCR, lists solely in-frame clones and lacks some. Of about 70,000 clones listed, about four fifths are singletons. The sequencing used peripheral blood, collected 28 days after the second AZD1222 dose. The origin of the receptors is an adult who received the AZD1222 COVID-19 vaccine.

The chain combines TRBV29-1 with TRBJ1-2, with 12 bases that match TRBD1. The CDR3 has 13 residues. Germline CDR1 is SQVTM and CDR2 is ANQGSEA. V was clipped by 6 bases and J by 6 bases; unmatched bases: 5. The CDR3 DNA sequence: TGCAGCGTGAGGGACAGGGGGCACCATGGCTACACCTTC. Translated: CSVRDRGHHGYTF.

This chain joins TRBV19 and TRBJ2-3, with TRBD1 as a possible D gene (6 bases). V was cut by 5 bases and J by 0 bases, with 12 bases left in between. This CDR3 contains 15 residues. The germline CDR1 and CDR2 sequences are LNHDA and SQIVND (reference sequence). CDR3 in amino acids: CASSSGGGSTDTQYF. For the CDR3, the DNA is TGTGCCAGTAGTTCGGGTGGGGGCAGCACAGATACGCAGTATTTT.

V and J are TRBV7-9 and TRBJ2-3; D gene ambiguous. This CDR3 contains 15 residues. V was cut by 1 base and J by 2 bases, with 10 bases left in between. Per germline, CDR1 SEHNR and CDR2 FQNEAQ (reference sequence). This chain's CDR3 is CASSLDTALTDTQYF. The CDR3 DNA is TGTGCCAGCAGCTTAGACACAGCCCTCACAGATACGCAGTATTTT.

The rearrangement links TRBV6-5 to TRBJ2-7, with D tentatively TRBD1 (6 bases). This CDR3 region has 14 residues. Germline assignment: CDR1 MNHEY and CDR2 SVGAGI. V lost 6 bases and J 3 bases, leaving 15 bases between the germline ends. The CDR3 reads CASSYDWTDYEQYF. CDR3 coding DNA: TGTGCCAGCAGCTACGACTGGACAGACTACGAGCAGTACTTC.

This clone was counted only a few times. CDR3 bases: TGTGCCAGCAGTTCCACCTCCGGGACTAGCGGGGGGACAAGGCACGAGCAGTACTTC. The encoded protein is CASSSTSGTSGGTRHEQYF. This chain connects TRBV27 to TRBJ2-7, with 15 bases lining up with TRBD2. CDR3 length: 19 residues. The V and J ends lost 4 bases and 5 bases, in that order; junction bases with no gene match: 15. The V gene's germline CDR1 is MNHEY and CDR2 SMNVEV (reference sequence).

This clone was seen more than once but under ten times. V is TRBV29-1 and J is TRBJ2-7; a weak D match, TRBD2 (5 bases). Trimming took 5 bases from V and 3 from J, leaving 23 bases between them. CDR1 and CDR2 (germline): SQVTM, ANQGSEA. This CDR3 spans 16 amino acids. The CDR3 DNA is TGCAGCGTTAGGGTTGCGGGTTCGAGGAATAACTACGAGCAGTACTTC. This translates into CSVRVAGSRNNYEQYF.

The gene calls are TRBV4-1 and TRBJ1-4; D is perhaps TRBD1 (5 bases). In germline, CDR1 is MGHRA, CDR2 YSYEKL. CDR3 length: 17 amino acids. Trimming shortened V by 0 bases and J by 3 bases, and 14 bases separated the two germline ends. The DNA for the CDR3 is TGCGCCAGCAGCCAAGATCGCGGGGGTATGTCTAATGAAAAACTGTTTTTT. It specifies CASSQDRGGMSNEKLFF.

This clone showed up just once. The chain recombines TRBV3-1 (or the pseudogene TRBV3-2) with TRBJ2-1; no clear D gene. Deletions cut 4 bases from V and 3 bases from J, with 1 base between. The CDR3 contains 11 residues. Germline CDR1 and CDR2: LGHDT and YNNKEL (reference sequence). CDR3 sequence (DNA): TGTGCCAGCAGCCTCTACAATGAGCAGTTCTTC. It encodes CASSLYNEQFF.

The genes are TRBV5-6 and TRBJ2-7, with 7 bases fitting TRBD1. CDR3 length: 12 amino acids. V was pared by 5 bases and J by 6 bases, with 5 bases of the junction left unmatched. From germline, CDR1 is SGHDT and CDR2 YYEEEE. The CDR3 nucleotides are TGTGCCAGCAGGTTACAGGGGAGCGAGCAGTACTTC. Its protein is CASRLQGSEQYF.

In its sample, this clone was seen a few times. The chain combines TRBV11-3 with TRBJ1-1, with D perhaps TRBD1 (5 bases). The germline gives CDR1 SGHNT, CDR2 YENEEA. The CDR3 totals 14 residues. V lost 1 base, J lost 3 bases, and 9 bases lay in between. The CDR3 reads CASSLGGRDTEAFF. In DNA, the CDR3 is TGTGCCAGCAGCTTAGGAGGCAGGGACACTGAAGCTTTCTTT.

This clone occurred a few times. The CDR3 DNA follows: TGTGCCAGCAGCTCAGCCACAGGGGTTACTGAAGCTTTCTTT. It is translated as CASSSATGVTEAFF. The J gene is TRBJ1-1, the V gene TRBV13; 7 bases match TRBD1. Germline values: CDR1 PRHDT, CDR2 FYEKMQ (reference sequence). After removal of 4 bases from V and 5 bases from J, the junction contained 7 bases not matched to a gene. This CDR3 comprises 14 residues.

This clone was seen a single time. The chain joins TRBV15 to TRBJ2-7; no definite D call. Between the trimmed V and J ends, which lost 1 base and 2 bases, there was a span of 6 bases. The CDR3 is made up of 13 amino acids. Per the germline V gene, CDR1 is LNHNV and CDR2 is YYDKDF (reference sequence). As DNA, the CDR3 is TGTGCCACCAGCAGAGTTAACACCTACGAGCAGTACTTC. It encodes CATSRVNTYEQYF.

The CDR3 bases are TGCGCCAGCAGCATACAGTCTAACACCGGGGAGCTGTTTTTT. This encodes CASSIQSNTGELFF. The V call is TRBV5-1, the J call TRBJ2-2; D is unclear. The V gene lost 4 bases and the J gene lost 2 bases, with 9 bases spanning the gap. This CDR3 is built from 14 residues. Germline CDR1 is SGHRS and CDR2 is YFSETQ. Variable domain in full (rest from reference TRBV5-1 and TRBJ2-2): KAGVTQTPRYLIKTRGQQVTLSCSPISGHRSVSWYQQTPGQGLQFLFEYFSETQRNKGNFPGRFSGRQFSNSRSEMNVSTLELGDSALYLCASSIQSNTGELFFGEGSRLTVL.

The V call is TRBV5-8, the J call TRBJ1-5; D not certain. The V end was cut by 1 base, the J end by 6 bases, with 11 bases between. Germline values: CDR1 SGHTS, CDR2 YDEGEE. This CDR3 spans 14 amino acids. As DNA, the CDR3 is TGTGCCAGCAGCTTGTCGGGTTGGTTTCAGCCCCAGCATTTT. Protein sequence: CASSLSGWFQPQHF.

This chain links TRBV3-1 (or the pseudogene TRBV3-2) with TRBJ1-1; D perhaps matches TRBD1 (5 bases). V lost 4 bases and J 3 bases, leaving 12 bases between the germline ends. CDR3 length: 14 amino acids. Germline V gene lookup returns CDR1 LGHDT and CDR2 YNNKEL (reference sequence). CDR3 residues: CASSRGMADTEAFF. The CDR3, as DNA: TGTGCCAGCAGCCGGGGGATGGCGGACACTGAAGCTTTCTTT.

The chain links TRBV4-2 to TRBJ1-1; D gene unclear. CDR3 length: 16 amino acids. Between the trimmed V and J ends, which lost 2 bases and 0 bases, there was a span of 13 bases. The germline V gene has CDR1 LGHNA and CDR2 YNFKEQ. CDR3 loop: CASSQLGARLNTEAFF. CDR3 in DNA: TGTGCCAGCAGCCAATTGGGTGCTAGATTGAACACTGAAGCTTTCTTT.

The V gene is TRBV3-1 (or the pseudogene TRBV3-2), the J gene TRBJ2-3; D perhaps matches TRBD2 (6 bases). V gave up 2 bases and J gave up 3 bases, with 12 bases separating them. The germline gives CDR1 LGHDT, CDR2 YNNKEL (reference sequence). This CDR3 comprises 15 residues. The DNA for the CDR3 is TGTGCCAGCAGCCAAATCGGCCGGGGGACAGATACGCAGTATTTT. Its protein product is CASSQIGRGTDTQYF.

The rearrangement joins TRBV19 to TRBJ1-2; 7 bases are shared with TRBD1. Germline V gene data show CDR1 as LNHDA and CDR2 as SQIVND (reference sequence). V trimming: 5 bases; J trimming: 5 bases; junction bases outside the gene matches: 14. The CDR3 totals 16 residues. This chain's CDR3 is CASSRNSGTAFYGYTF. The CDR3 DNA is TGTGCCAGTAGTCGAAATTCCGGGACAGCTTTTTATGGCTACACCTTC.

The chain carries TRBV9 and TRBJ1-2; tentatively, D is TRBD1 (6 bases). The length of the CDR3 is 13 residues. Per the germline V gene, CDR1 is SGDLS and CDR2 is YYNGEE. V lost 3 bases and J lost 4, with 10 bases in between. CDR3 region: CASSAGGPYGYTF. The CDR3 DNA reads TGTGCCAGCAGCGCGGGGGGCCCCTATGGCTACACCTTC.

This rearrangement joins TRBV11-2 to TRBJ1-5; 12 nucleotides align to TRBD1. This CDR3 region has 18 residues. J was trimmed by 7 bases and V by 1 base; bases with no gene match: 11. Germline V gene lookup returns CDR1 SGHAT and CDR2 FQNNGV. This CDR3 is CASSLGFGTGGAEQPQHF. In DNA form, the CDR3 reads TGTGCCAGCAGCTTAGGTTTTGGGACAGGGGGCGCGGAACAGCCCCAGCATTTT.

This chain uses TRBV30 with TRBJ2-3; 11 nucleotides line up with TRBD2. V shed 1 base, J shed 2 bases, and the junction held 5 bases outside the gene matches. CDR3 size: 16 residues. Germline CDR1 reads GTSNPN; CDR2 reads SVGIG (reference sequence). The CDR3 bases are TGTGCCTGGAGTGCCCGACTAGCGGGGACCACAGATACGCAGTATTTT. Its protein product is CAWSARLAGTTDTQYF. Full variable domain (rest looked up from reference TRBV30 and TRBJ2-3): SQTIHQWPATLVQPVGSPLSLECTVEGTSNPNLYWYRQAAGRGLQLLFYSVGIGQISSEVPQNLSASRPQDRQFILSSKKLLLSDSGFYLCAWSARLAGTTDTQYFGPGTRLTVL.